This T cell receptor beta chain comes out of a study of shared clonotypes between healthy human individuals. CDR1 and CDR2 from the germline V gene are MDHEN and SYDVKM. The CDR3 spans 12 residues. V shed 8 bases and J shed 1 base, with 7 bases lying between them. Sorted subsets were amplified in replicate PCRs using about 200 ng DNA, tens of thousands of T cell genomes. The data were produced by immunoSEQ multiplex PCR, yet TCRdb's version contains in-frame clones alone and is incomplete. The sample shows about 640,000 clones, roughly 70% of them seen only once. Donors, without exception, were Caucasian adults residing in Nashville, Tennessee.

This clonotype was sampled from a woman aged 30 to 39 in good health. Sequenced input: memory CD4+ T cells sorted from blood. Subset specified: CD45RA-negative fraction. This sequence joins TRBV28 and TRBJ2-3; D remains ambiguous. The CDR3 region has the DNA TGTGCCAGCTGTGGGGGCACAGATACGCAGTATTTT. Amino acids: CASCGGTDTQYF.